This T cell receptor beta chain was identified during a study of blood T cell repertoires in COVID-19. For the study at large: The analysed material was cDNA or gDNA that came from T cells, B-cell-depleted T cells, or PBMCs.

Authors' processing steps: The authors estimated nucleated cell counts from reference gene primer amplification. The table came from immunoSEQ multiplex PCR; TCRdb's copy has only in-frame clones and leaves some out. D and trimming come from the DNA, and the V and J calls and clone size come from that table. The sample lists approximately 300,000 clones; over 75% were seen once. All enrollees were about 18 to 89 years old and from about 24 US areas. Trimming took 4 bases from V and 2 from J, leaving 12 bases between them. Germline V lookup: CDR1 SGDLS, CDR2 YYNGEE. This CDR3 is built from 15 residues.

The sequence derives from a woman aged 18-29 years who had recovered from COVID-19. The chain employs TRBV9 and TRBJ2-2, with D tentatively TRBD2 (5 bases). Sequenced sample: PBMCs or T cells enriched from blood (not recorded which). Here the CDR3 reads CASSSRGRNTGELFF. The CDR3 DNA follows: TGTGCCAGCAGCTCCCGAGGGCGAAACACCGGGGAGCTGTTTTTT.